This TCR beta chain was captured in a study of read filtering for tumor transcriptome and immune sequencing. Turning to the study itself: Mean patient age was roughly 66 years, range roughly 40 to 85; 16 to 20 male, roughly 14 female.

Molecular barcoded adaptors covering alpha/delta and beta/gamma chains were used on roughly 400 ng RNA. In TCRdb, the reads were re-called with MiXCR into one record per CDR3 protein. The table includes around 58,000 distinct CDR3 sequences, roughly 14% detected once. This clonotype has a count of ten or more. Its specificity is unknown. Study-wide findings and caveats: Correlation between methods rose after single-read clonotypes were removed. Approximately 77% of IR-seq clonotypes had a single read, yet these held around 3.3% of reads.

Sampling of bone marrow took place during active disease in every patient. V lost 3 bases, J lost 5 bases, and 9 bases stayed unmatched. CDR3 length: 14 residues. Germline lookup yields CDR1 SQVTM and CDR2 ANQGSEA. The sequence came from a donor at least 40 years old with multiple myeloma. J is TRBJ2-5 and V is TRBV29-1, with TRBD1 matching 7 bases. Input material: a population of CD138-negative cells sorted from bone marrow. The CDR3 nucleotides are TGCAGCGTTGACTCCCCGGGACAGTGGGAGACCCAGTACTTC. Protein sequence: CSVDSPGQWETQYF.